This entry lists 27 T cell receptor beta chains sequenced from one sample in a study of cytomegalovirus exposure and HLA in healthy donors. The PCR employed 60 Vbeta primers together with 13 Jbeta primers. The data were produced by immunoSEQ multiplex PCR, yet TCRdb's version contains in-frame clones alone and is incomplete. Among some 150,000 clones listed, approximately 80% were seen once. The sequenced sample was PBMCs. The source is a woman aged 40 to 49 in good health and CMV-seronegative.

CDR3 loop: CASSEARGRYEQYF. CDR3 DNA: TGTGCCAGCAGTGAAGCGCGAGGTCGATACGAGCAGTACTTC. The genes are TRBV6-1 and TRBJ2-7; D is undetermined. V was trimmed by 0 bases and J by 4 bases, leaving 10 bases between them. Germline CDR1 reads MNHNS; CDR2 reads SASEGT. This CDR3 is built from 14 residues.

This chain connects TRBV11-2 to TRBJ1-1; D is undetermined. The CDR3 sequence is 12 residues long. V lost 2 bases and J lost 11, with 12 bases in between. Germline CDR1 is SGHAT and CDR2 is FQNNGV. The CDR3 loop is CASSLIPSRAFF. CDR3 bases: TGTGCCAGCAGCTTAATCCCCTCGAGGGCTTTCTTT.

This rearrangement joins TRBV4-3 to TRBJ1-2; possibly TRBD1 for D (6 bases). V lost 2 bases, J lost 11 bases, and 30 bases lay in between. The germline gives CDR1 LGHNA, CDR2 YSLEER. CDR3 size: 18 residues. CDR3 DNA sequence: TGCGCCAGCAGCCAAATCGGGAGGCCGGACAGAGCCCCTAACGGGTACACCTTC. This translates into CASSQIGRPDRAPNGYTF.

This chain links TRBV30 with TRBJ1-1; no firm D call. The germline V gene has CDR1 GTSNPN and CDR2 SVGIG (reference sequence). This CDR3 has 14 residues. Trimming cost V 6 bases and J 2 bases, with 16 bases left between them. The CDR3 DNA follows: TGTGCCTGCATATTCGAGGGCTTCAACACTGAAGCTTTCTTT. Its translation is CACIFEGFNTEAFF. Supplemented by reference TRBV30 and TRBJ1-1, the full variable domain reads SQTIHQWPATLVQPVGSPLSLECTVEGTSNPNLYWYRQAAGRGLQLLFYSVGIGQISSEVPQNLSASRPQDRQFILSSKKLLLSDSGFYLCACIFEGFNTEAFFGQGTRLTVV.

DNA of the CDR3: TGTGCCAGCAGTTTATTGGGACAGGGGGTAAACTATGGCTACACCTTC. It codes for CASSLLGQGVNYGYTF. The chain carries TRBV27 and TRBJ1-2; 11 bases fit TRBD1. This CDR3 contains 16 residues. Trimming removed 1 base from V and 2 bases from J; junction bases left unmatched: 3. Germline loops: CDR1 MNHEY, CDR2 SMNVEV (reference sequence).

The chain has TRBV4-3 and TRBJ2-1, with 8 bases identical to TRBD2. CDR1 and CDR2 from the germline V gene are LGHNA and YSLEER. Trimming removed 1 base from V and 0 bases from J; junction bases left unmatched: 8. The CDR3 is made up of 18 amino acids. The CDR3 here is CASSQVPGGVSSYNEQFF. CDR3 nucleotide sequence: TGCGCCAGCAGCCAAGTTCCGGGAGGGGTAAGCTCCTACAATGAGCAGTTCTTC.

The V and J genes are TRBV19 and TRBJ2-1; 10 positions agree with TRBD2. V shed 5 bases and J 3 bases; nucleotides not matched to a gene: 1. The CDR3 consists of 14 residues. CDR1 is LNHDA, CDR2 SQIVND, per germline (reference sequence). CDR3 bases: TGTGCCAGTAGTGTAGCGGGAGGCTACAATGAGCAGTTCTTC. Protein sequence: CASSVAGGYNEQFF. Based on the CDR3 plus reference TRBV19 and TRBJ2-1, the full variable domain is DGGITQSPKYLFRKEGQNVTLSCEQNLNHDAMYWYRQDPGQGLRLIYYSQIVNDFQKGDIAEGYSVSREKKESFPLTVTSAQKNPTAFYLCASSVAGGYNEQFFGPGTRLTVL.

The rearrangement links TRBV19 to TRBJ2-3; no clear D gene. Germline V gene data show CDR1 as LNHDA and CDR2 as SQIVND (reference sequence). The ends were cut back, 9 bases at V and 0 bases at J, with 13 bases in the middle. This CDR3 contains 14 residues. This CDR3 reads CASSRGESTDTQYF. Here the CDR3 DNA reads TGTGCCAGCTCCAGAGGAGAAAGCACAGATACGCAGTATTTT.

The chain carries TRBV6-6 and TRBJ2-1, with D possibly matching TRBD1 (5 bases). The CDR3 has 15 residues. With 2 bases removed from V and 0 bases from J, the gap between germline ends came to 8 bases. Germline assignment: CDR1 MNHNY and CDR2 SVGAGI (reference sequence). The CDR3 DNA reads TGTGCCAGCAGTTACGGGGCGAGCTCCTACAATGAGCAGTTCTTC. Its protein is CASSYGASSYNEQFF.

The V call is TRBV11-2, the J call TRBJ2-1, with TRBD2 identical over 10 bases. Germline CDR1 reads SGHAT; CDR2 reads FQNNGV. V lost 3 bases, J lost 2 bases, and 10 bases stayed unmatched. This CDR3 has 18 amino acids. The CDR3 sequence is CASSFNPAGGPAYNEQFF. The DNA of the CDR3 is TGTGCCAGCAGCTTTAACCCAGCGGGAGGGCCAGCCTACAATGAGCAGTTCTTC.

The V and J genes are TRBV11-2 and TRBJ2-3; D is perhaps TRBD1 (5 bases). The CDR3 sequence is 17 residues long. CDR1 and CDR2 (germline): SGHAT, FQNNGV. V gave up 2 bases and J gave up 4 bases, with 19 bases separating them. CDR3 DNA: TGTGCCAGCAGCTTACGGGTTGGCAGGGCGCCCGCAGATACGCAGTATTTT. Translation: CASSLRVGRAPADTQYF.

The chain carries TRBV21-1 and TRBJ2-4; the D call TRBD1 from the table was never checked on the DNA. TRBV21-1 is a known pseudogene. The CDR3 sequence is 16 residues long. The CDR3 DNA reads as TGTGCCAGCAGCGAAGAGGACATACTAGCCAAAAACATTCAGTACTTC. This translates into CASSEEDILAKNIQYF.

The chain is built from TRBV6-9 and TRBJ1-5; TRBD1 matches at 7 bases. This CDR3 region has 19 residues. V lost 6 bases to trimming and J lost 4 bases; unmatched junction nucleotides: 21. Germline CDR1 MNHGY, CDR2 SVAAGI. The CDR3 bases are TGTGCCAGCAGATACTACAGGGGCCGGTGTTGGGGTCAAAATCAGCCCCAGCATTTT. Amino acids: CASRYYRGRCWGQNQPQHF.

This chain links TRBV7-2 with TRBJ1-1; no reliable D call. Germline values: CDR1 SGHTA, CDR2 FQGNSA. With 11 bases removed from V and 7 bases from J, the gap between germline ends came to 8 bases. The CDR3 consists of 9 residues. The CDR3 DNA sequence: TGTGCCGCAGGAAGTGAAGCTTTCTTT. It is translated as CAAGSEAFF.

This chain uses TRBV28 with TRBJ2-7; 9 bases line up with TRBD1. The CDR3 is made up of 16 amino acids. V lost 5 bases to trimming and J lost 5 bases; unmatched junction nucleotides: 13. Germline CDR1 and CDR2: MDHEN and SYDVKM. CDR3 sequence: CASSGGGTGKDDEQYF. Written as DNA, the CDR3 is TGTGCCAGCAGTGGTGGCGGGACAGGGAAGGATGACGAGCAGTACTTC.

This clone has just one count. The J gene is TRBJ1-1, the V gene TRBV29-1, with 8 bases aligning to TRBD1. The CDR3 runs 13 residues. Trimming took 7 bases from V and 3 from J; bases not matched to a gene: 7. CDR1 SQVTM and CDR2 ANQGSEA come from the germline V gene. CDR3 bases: TGCAGCGGCAAACAGGGGGGATACACTGAAGCTTTCTTT. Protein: CSGKQGGYTEAFF. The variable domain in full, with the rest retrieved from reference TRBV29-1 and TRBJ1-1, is SAVISQKPSRDICQRGTSLTIQCQVDSQVTMMFWYRQQPGQSLTLIATANQGSEATYESGFVIDKFPISRPNLTFSTLTVSNMSPEDSSIYLCSGKQGGYTEAFFGQGTRLTVV.

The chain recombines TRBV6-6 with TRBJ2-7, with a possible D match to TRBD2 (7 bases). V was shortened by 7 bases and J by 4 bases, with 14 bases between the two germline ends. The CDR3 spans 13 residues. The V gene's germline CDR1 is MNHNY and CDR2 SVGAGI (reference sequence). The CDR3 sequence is CASKGGGPYEQYF. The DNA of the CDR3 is TGTGCCAGCAAAGGCGGGGGCCCTTACGAGCAGTACTTC.

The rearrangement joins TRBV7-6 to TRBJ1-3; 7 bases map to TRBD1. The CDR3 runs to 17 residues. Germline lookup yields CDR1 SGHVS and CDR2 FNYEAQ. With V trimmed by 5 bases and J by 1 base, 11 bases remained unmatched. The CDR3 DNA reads TGTGCCAGCAGCATTAGACAGGGAAGGAATTCTGGAAACACCATATATTTT. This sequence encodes CASSIRQGRNSGNTIYF.

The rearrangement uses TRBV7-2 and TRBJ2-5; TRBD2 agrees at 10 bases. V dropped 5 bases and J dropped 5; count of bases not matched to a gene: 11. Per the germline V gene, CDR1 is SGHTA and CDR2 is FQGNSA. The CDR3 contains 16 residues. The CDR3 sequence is CASSPQLAGVWETQYF. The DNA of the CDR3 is TGTGCCAGCAGCCCCCAGCTAGCGGGAGTATGGGAGACCCAGTACTTC.

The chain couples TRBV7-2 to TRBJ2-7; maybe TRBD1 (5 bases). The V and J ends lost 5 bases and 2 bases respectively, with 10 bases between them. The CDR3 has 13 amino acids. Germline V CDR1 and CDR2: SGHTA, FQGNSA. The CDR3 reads CASSQGNPYEQYF. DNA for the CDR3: TGTGCCAGCAGCCAGGGAAACCCCTACGAGCAGTACTTC.

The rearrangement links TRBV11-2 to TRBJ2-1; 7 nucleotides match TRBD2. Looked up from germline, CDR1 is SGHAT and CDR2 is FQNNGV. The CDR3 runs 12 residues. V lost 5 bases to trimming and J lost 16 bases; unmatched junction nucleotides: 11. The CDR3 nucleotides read TGTGCCAGCAGCCTGGGAGGGAGGGCCGCATTCTTC. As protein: CASSLGGRAAFF.

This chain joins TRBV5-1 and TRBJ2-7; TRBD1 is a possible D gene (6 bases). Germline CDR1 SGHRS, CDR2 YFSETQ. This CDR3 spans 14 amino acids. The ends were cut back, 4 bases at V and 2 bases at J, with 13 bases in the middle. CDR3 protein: CASSPGTIAYEQYF. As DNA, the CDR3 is TGCGCCAGCAGCCCCGGGACAATCGCCTACGAGCAGTACTTC.

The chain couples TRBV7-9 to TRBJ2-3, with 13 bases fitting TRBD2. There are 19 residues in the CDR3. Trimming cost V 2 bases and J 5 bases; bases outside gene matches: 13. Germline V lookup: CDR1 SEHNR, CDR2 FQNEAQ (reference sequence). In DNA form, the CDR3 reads TGTGCCAGCAGCTTAAGGACTAGCGGGAGCCACGCGCGAGGAGATACGCAGTATTTT. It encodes CASSLRTSGSHARGDTQYF.

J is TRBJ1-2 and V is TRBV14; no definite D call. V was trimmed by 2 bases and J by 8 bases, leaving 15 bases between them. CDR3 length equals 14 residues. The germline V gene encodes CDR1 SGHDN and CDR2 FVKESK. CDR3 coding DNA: TGTGCCAGCAGCCAACAACGATTTGTTAGCGGCTACACCTTC. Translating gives CASSQQRFVSGYTF.

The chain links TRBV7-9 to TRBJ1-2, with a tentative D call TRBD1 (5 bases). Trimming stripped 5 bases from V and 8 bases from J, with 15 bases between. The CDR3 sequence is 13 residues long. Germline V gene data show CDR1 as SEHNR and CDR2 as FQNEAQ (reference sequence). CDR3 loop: CASSISSRAGYTF. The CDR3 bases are TGTGCCAGCAGCATCTCTTCCAGGGCCGGCTACACCTTC.

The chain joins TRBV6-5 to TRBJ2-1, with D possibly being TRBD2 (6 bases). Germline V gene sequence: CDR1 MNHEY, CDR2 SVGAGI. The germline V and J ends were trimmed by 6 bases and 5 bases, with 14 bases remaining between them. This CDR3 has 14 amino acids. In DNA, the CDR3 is TGTGCCAGCAGCCTCGCCAGGAGGGACAATGAGCAGTTCTTC. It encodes CASSLARRDNEQFF.

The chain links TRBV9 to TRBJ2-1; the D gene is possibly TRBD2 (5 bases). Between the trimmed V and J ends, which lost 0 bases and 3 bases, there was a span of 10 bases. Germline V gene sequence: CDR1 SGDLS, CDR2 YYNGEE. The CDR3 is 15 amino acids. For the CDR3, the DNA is TGTGCCAGCAGCGTAGGCGGGTCGAACTACAATGAGCAGTTCTTC. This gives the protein CASSVGGSNYNEQFF.